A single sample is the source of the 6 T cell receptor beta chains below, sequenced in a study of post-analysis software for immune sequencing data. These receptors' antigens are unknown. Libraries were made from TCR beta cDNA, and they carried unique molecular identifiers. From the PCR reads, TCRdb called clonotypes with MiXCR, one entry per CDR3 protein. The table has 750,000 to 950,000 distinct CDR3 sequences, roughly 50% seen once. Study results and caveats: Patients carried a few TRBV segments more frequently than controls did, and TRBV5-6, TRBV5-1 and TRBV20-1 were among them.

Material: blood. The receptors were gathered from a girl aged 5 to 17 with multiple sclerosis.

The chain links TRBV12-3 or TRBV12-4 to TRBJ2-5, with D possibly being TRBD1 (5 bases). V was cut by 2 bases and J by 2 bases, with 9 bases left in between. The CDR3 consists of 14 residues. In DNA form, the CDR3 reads TGTGCCAGCAGTTTACGACAGACACAAGAGACCCAGTACTTC. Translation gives CASSLRQTQETQYF.

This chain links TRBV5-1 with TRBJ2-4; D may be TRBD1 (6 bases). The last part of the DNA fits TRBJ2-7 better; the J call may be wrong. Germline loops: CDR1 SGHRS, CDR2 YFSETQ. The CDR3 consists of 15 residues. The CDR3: CASSLADSSFYEQYF. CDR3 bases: TGCGCCAGCAGCTTGGCGGACAGCAGTTTCTACGAGCAGTACTTC.

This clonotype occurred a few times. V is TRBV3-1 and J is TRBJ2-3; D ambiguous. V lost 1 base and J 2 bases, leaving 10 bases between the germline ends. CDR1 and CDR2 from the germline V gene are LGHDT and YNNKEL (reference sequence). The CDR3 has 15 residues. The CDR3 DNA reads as TGTGCCAGCAGCCAAGGCAGTACGATCACAGATACGCAGTATTTT. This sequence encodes CASSQGSTITDTQYF.

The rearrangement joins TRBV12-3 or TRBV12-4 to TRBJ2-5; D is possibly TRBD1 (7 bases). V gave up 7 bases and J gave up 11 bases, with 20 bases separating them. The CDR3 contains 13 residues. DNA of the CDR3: TGTGCCAGCAAACCGACAGGGACGGGGGAGCAGTACTTC. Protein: CASKPTGTGEQYF.

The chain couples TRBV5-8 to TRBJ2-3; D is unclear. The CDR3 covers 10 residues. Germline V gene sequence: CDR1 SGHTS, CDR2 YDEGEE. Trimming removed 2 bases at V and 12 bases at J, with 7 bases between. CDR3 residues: CASSFGPQYF. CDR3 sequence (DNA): TGTGCCAGCAGCTTTGGCCCTCAGTATTTT.

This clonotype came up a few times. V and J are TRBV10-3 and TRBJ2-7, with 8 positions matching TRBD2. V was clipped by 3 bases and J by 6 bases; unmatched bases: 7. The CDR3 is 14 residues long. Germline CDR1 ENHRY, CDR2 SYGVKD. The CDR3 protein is CAISDLAGGSEQYF. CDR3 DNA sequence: TGTGCCATCAGTGACTTGGCGGGGGGTAGCGAGCAGTACTTC.